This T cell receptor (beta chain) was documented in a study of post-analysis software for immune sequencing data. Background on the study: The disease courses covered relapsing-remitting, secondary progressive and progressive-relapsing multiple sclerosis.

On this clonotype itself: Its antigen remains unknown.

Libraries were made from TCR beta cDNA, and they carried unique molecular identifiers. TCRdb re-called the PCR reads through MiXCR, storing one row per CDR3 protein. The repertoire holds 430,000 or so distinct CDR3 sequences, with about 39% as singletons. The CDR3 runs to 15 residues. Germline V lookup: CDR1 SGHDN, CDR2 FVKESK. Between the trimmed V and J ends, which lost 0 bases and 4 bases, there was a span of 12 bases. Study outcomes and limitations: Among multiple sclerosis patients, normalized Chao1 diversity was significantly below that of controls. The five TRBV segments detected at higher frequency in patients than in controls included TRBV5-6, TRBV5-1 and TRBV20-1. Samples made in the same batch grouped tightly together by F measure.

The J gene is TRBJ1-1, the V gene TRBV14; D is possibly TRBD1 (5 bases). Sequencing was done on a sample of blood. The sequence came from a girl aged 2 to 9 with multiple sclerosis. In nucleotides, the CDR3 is TGTGCCAGCAGCCAAGATCGACCTGGGGGCACTGAAGCTTTCTTT. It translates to CASSQDRPGGTEAFF.